The subject of this entry is one T cell receptor (beta chain). Its cognate antigen is unknown. The data were taken from a study of OX40 agonist ivuxolimab in advanced cancers. As for the study in general: Intravenous ivuxolimab at 0.01 to 10 mg/kg was given to patients every 2 weeks. Dose-escalation patients suffered from hepatocellular carcinoma, melanoma, renal cell or head and neck cancer.

The method was immunoSEQ multiplex PCR; TCRdb's version includes in-frame clones alone and lacks a portion of them. The table records over 55,000 clones, roughly 88% of them present only once. Study findings and constraints: Fewer expanded clones were found on average in CD4+ than in CD8+ T cells. Undetermined was the antigen specificity of the expanded peripheral T cells.

Germline V gives CDR1 SGHTA, CDR2 FQGNSA. Between the trimmed V and J ends, which lost 3 bases and 4 bases, there was a span of 21 bases. This CDR3 is built from 17 residues. The source of this sequence is an adult with an advanced solid tumor such as melanoma, head and neck, liver or kidney cancer. The sample consisted of CD4+ or CD8+ T cells sorted from blood, taken in a trial of the OX40 agonist ivuxolimab. The rearrangement joins TRBV7-2 to TRBJ1-2; no firm D call. For the CDR3, the DNA is TGTGCCAGCAGCTTGTTCGGCGCGAGACTGGACTTCTATGGCTACACCTTC. Translation gives CASSLFGARLDFYGYTF.